This T cell receptor (beta chain) comes out of a study of control samples from healthy donors and cancer patients (dated by TCRdb to 2018 to 2021). The library came from the immunoSEQ multiplex PCR assay. TCRdb holds this immuneACCESS table with in-frame rearrangements only. Some clones are missing; in checked studies, unresolved V genes explain under half, and the rest has no known cause. The sample table holds 60,000 or so clones, of which nearly 90% were seen once. 3.5% to 4.5% of the sample is taken by the ten largest. As for this clone: The antigen this receptor binds is unknown. The input lacks base qualities; no much larger clone sits a single base away.

V drops 1 base and J drops 2 bases, leaving 16 bases in between. CDR1 and CDR2 are drawn from the germline V gene: SGHDT, YYEEEE. The CDR3 goes from the cysteine to the phenylalanine over 16 residues. Just CDR3 DNA is preserved here, 48 bases in frame from base 1. The sequenced sample was blood. This clonotype originated in a man over 45 in good health. This sequence uses TRBV5-6 and TRBJ2-7; the D gene assignment is perhaps TRBD1 or TRBD2, with each matching 5 bases. The CDR3 protein is CASSLFPPGTTYEQYF. In nucleotides, the sequence is TGTGCCAGCAGCTTGTTTCCCCCAGGGACGACCTACGAGCAGTACTTC.